The sample holds a few counts of the clone carrying this T cell receptor (beta chain). The antigen is undetermined. Each TCR beta library was made by quantitative 5'-RACE that incorporated molecular barcodes. TCRdb redid the calling of the 5' RACE reads with MiXCR, one entry per CDR3 protein. The sample consists of a few hundred thousand distinct CDR3 sequences, 7% to 9% of them appearing once. This specimen belongs to a study of CD8 T cells in ankylosing spondylitis. General study results and limits: Disease-linked clones displayed a CD8+ phenotype and appeared relatively rarely in peripheral blood. Seven to nine highly homologous variants formed a TCR beta motif that appeared characteristic of ankylosing spondylitis blood. Reportedly, disease-linked clones are significantly enriched in ankylosing spondylitis patients' matched synovial fluid.

The CDR3 consists of 14 residues. Germline lookup yields CDR1 ENHRY and CDR2 SYGVKD. Deletions cut 2 bases from V and 2 bases from J, with 7 bases between. Specimen: blood, either unsorted or a sorted T cell fraction (not recorded which). This chain uses TRBV10-3 with TRBJ1-5; D not resolved. This TCR derives from a male donor with ankylosing spondylitis. The chain's CDR3 is CAISEDMGNQPQHF. In DNA, the CDR3 is TGTGCCATCAGTGAGGACATGGGCAATCAGCCCCAGCATTTT.